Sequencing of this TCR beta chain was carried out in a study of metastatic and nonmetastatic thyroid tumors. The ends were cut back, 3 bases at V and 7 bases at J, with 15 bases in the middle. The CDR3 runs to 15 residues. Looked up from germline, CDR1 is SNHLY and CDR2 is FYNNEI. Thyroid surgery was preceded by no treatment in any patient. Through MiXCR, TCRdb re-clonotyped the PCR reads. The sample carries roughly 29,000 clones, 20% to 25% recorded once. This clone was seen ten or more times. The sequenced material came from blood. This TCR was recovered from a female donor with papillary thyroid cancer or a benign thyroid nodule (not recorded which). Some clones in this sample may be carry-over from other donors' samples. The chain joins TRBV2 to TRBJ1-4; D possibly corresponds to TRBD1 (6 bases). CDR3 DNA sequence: TGTGCCAGCAGTGATCGGGTGGGGGGCGGTGAAAAACTGTTTTTT. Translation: CASSDRVGGGEKLFF. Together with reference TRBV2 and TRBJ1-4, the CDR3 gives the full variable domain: EPEVTQTPSHQVTQMGQEVILRCVPISNHLYFYWYRQILGQKVEFLVSFYNNEISEKSEIFDDQFSVERPDGSNFTLKIRSTKLEDSAMYFCASSDRVGGGEKLFFGSGTQLSVL.